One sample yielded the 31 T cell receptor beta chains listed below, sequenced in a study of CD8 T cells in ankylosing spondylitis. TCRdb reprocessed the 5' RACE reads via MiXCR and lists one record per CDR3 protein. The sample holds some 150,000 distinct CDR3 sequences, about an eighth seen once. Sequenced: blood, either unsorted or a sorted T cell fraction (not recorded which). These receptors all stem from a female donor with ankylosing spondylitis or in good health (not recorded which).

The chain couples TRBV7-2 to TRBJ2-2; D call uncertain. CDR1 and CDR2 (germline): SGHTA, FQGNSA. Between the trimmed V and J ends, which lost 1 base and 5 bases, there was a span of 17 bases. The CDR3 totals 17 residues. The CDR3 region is CASSLGPPGGSTGELFF. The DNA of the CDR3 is TGTGCCAGCAGCTTAGGTCCTCCCGGCGGATCGACCGGGGAGCTGTTTTTT.

CDR3 sequence: CASSRGQGYTF. CDR3 sequence (DNA): TGTGCCAGCTCACGAGGGCAAGGCTACACCTTC. V gene TRBV18 combines with J gene TRBJ1-2; D gene uncertain. Germline-derived CDR1 and CDR2 are KGHSH and LQKENI. V was clipped by 4 bases and J by 8 bases, with 8 bases between them. The length of the CDR3 is 11 residues.

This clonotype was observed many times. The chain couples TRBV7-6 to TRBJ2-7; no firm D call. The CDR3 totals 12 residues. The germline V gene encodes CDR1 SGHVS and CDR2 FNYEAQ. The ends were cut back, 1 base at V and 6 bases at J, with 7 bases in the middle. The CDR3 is CASSLVASEQYF. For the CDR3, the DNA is TGTGCCAGCAGCTTAGTGGCGAGCGAGCAGTACTTC.

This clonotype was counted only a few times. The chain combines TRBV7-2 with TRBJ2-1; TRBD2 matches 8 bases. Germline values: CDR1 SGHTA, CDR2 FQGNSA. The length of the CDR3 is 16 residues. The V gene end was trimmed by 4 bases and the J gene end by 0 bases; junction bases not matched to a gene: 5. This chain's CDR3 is CASSSQGTSSYNEQFF. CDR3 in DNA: TGTGCCAGCAGCTCGCAGGGGACTAGCTCCTACAATGAGCAGTTCTTC.

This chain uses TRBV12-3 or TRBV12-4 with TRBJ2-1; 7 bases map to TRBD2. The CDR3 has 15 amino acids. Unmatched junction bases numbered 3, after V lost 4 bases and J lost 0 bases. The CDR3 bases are TGTGCCAGCAGTTCACTAGCGATCTCCTACAATGAGCAGTTCTTC. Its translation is CASSSLAISYNEQFF.

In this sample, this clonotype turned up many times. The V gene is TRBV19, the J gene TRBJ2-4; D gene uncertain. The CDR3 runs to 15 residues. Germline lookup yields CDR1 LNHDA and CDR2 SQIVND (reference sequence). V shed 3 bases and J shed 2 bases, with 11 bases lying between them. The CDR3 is CASSMLGTSKNIQYF. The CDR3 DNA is TGTGCCAGTAGTATGTTGGGCACCTCCAAAAACATTCAGTACTTC.

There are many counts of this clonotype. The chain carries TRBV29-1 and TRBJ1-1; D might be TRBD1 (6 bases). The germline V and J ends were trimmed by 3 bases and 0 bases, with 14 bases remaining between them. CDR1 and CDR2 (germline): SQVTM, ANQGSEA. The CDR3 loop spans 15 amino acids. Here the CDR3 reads CSVEMGQSMNTEAFF. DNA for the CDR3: TGCAGCGTTGAGATGGGACAAAGCATGAACACTGAAGCTTTCTTT.

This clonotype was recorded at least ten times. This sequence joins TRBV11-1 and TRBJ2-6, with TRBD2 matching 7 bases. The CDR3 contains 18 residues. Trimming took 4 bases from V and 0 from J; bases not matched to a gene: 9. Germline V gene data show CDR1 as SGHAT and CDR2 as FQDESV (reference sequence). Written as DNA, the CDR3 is TGTGCCAGCAGCTCCTCTGGCAGGGACTACTCTGGGGCCAACGTCCTGACTTTC. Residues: CASSSSGRDYSGANVLTF.

This CDR3 reads CASSFPEREKLFF. CDR3 nucleotides: TGCGCCAGCAGCTTCCCCGAACGGGAAAAACTGTTTTTT. The chain uses TRBV5-1 and TRBJ1-4; D is unresolved. Between the trimmed V and J ends, which lost 2 bases and 8 bases, there was a span of 10 bases. This CDR3 has 13 residues. Per the germline V gene, CDR1 is SGHRS and CDR2 is YFSETQ.

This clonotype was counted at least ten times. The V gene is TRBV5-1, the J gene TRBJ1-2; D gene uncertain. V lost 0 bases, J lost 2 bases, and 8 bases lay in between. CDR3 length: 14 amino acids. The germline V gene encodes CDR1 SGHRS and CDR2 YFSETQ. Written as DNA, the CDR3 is TGCGCCAGCAGCTTGGGGCAGCAGAACTATGGCTACACCTTC. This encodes CASSLGQQNYGYTF.

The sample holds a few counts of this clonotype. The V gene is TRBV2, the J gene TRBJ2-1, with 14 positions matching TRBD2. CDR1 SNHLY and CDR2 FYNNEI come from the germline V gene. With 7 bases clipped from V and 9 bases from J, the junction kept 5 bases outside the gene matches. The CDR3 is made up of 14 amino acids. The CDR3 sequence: CASKGTSGRIEQFF. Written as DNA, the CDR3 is TGTGCCAGCAAAGGGACTAGCGGGAGAATTGAGCAGTTCTTC.

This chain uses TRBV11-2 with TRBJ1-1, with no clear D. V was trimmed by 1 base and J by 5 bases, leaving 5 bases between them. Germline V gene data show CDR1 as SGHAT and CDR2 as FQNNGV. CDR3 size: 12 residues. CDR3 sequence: CASSLVQTEAFF. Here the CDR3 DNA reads TGTGCCAGCAGCTTAGTACAAACTGAAGCTTTCTTT. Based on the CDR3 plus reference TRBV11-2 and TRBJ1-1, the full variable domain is EAGVAQSPRYKIIEKRQSVAFWCNPISGHATLYWYQQILGQGPKLLIQFQNNGVVDDSQLPKDRFSAERLKGVDSTLKIQPAKLEDSAVYLCASSLVQTEAFFGQGTRLTVV.

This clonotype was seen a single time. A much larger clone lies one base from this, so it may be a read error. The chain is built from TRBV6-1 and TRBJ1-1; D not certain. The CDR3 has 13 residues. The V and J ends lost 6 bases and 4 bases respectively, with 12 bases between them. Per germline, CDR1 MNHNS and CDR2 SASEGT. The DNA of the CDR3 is TGTGCCAGCAGACCAAAGCCGGGCACTGAAGCTTTCTTT. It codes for CASRPKPGTEAFF.

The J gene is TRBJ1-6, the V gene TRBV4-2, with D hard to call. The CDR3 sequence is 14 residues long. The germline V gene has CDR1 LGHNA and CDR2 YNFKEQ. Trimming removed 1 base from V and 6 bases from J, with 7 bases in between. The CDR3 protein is CASSQGTGNSPLHF. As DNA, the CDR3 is TGTGCCAGCAGCCAAGGGACGGGTAATTCACCCCTCCACTTT.

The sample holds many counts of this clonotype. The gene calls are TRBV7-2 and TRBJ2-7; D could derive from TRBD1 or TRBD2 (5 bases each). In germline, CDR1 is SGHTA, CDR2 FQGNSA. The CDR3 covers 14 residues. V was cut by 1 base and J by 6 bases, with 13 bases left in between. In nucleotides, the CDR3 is TGTGCCAGCAGCTTAGGGGGCGTACGGGGCGAGCAGTACTTC. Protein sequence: CASSLGGVRGEQYF.

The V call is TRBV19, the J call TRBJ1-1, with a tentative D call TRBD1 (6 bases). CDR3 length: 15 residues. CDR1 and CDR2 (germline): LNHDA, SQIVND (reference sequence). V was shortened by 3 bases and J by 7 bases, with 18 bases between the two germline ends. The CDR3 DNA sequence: TGTGCCAGTAGTATCGGGGCAGGGGCGGCGATTGAAGCTTTCTTT. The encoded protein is CASSIGAGAAIEAFF.

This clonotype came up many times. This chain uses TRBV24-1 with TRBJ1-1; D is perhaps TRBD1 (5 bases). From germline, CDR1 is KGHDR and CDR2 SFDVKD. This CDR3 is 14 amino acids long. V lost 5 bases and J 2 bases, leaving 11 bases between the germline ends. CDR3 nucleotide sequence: TGTGCCACCAGTGCCGTTGGACACAACACTGAAGCTTTCTTT. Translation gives CATSAVGHNTEAFF.

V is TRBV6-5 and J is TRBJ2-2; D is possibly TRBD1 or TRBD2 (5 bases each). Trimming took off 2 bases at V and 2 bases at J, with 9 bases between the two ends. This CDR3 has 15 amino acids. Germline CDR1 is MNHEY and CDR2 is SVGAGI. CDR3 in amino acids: CASSYQGPNTGELFF. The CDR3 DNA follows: TGTGCCAGCAGTTACCAGGGACCTAACACCGGGGAGCTGTTTTTT.

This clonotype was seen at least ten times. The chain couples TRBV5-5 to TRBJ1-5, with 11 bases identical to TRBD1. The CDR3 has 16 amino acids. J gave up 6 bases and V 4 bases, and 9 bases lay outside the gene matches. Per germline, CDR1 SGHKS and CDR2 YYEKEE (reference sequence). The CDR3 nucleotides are TGTGCCAGCAGCCCCGGGACAGGGGGAATAGGTCAGCCCCAGCATTTT. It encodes CASSPGTGGIGQPQHF.

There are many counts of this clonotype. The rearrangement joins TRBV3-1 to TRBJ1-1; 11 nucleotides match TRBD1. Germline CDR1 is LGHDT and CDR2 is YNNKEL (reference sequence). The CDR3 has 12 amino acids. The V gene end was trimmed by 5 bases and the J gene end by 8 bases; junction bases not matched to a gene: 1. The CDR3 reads CASSGQGAEAFF. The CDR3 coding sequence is TGTGCCAGCAGCGGACAGGGGGCGGAAGCTTTCTTT.

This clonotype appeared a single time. The CDR3 reads CSGLQGGNQPQHF. The CDR3 bases are TGCAGCGGACTACAGGGGGGCAATCAGCCCCAGCATTTT. V usage is TRBV20-1 and J usage is TRBJ1-5; 8 bases align to TRBD1. The CDR3 has 13 residues. Per the germline V gene, CDR1 is DFQATT and CDR2 is SNEGSKA (reference sequence).

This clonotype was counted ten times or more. This chain's CDR3 is CASAGGSSTDTQYF. CDR3 coding DNA: TGTGCCAGCGCCGGCGGATCTAGCACAGATACGCAGTATTTT. V and J are TRBV6-1 and TRBJ2-3; D is unresolved. This CDR3 has 14 residues. From germline, CDR1 is MNHNS and CDR2 SASEGT. V lost 8 bases to trimming and J lost 0 bases, with 12 bases between them.

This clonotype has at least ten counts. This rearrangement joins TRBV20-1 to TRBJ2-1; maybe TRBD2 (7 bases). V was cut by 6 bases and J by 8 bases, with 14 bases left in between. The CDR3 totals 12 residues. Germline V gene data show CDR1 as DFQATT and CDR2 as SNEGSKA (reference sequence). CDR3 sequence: CSARLGGDEQFF. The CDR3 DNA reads TGCAGTGCAAGACTAGGGGGGGATGAGCAGTTCTTC.

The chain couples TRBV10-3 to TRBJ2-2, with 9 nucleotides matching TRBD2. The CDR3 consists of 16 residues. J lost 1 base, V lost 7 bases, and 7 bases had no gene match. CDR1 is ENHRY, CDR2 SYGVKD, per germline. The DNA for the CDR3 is TGTGCCATCAAAGGGACTAGCTTATGGAACACCGGGGAGCTGTTTTTT. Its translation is CAIKGTSLWNTGELFF.

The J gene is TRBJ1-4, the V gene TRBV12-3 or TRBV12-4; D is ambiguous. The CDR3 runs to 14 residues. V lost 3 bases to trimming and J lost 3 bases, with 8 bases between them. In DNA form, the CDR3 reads TGTGCCAGCAGTTTCCCAGGTTCTAATGAAAAACTGTTTTTT. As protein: CASSFPGSNEKLFF.

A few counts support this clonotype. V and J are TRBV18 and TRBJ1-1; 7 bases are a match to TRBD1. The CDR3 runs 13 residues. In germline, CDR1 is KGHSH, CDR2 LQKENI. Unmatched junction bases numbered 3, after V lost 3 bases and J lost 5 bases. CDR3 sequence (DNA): TGTGCCAGCTCACCGAGGGGGCATACTGAAGCTTTCTTT. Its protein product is CASSPRGHTEAFF. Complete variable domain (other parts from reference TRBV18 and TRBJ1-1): NAGVMQNPRHLVRRRGQEARLRCSPMKGHSHVYWYRQLPEEGLKFMVYLQKENIIDESGMPKERFSAEFPKEGPSILRIQQVVRGDSAAYFCASSPRGHTEAFFGQGTRLTVV.

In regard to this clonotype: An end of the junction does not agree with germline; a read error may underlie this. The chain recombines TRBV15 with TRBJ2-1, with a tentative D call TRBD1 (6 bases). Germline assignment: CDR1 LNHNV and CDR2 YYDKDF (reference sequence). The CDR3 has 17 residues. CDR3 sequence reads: CATSREKGGQGDNGQFF. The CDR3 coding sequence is TGTGCCACCAGCAGAGAAAAGGGCGGCCAAGGGGACAATGGGCAGTTCTTC.

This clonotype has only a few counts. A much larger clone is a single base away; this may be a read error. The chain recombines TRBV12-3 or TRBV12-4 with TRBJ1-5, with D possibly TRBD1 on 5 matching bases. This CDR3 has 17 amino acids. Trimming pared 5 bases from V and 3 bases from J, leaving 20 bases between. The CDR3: CASSEDSRTGVNQPQHF. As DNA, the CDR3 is TGTGCCAGCAGTGAAGACAGTCGCACGGGTGTCAATCAGCCCCAGCATTTT.

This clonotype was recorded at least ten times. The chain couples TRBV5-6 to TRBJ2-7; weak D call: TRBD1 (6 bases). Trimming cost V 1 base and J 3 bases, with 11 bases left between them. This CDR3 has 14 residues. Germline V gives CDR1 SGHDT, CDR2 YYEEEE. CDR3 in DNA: TGTGCCAGCAGCTTGAAGGGACACTTCTACGAGCAGTACTTC. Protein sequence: CASSLKGHFYEQYF.

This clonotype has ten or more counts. This chain's CDR3 is CASNPWQGIVGYTF. The CDR3 region has the DNA TGTGCCAGCAATCCGTGGCAGGGGATAGTCGGCTACACCTTC. The genes are TRBV2 and TRBJ1-2; weak D call: TRBD1 (6 bases). The CDR3 length is 14 residues. The germline CDR1 and CDR2 sequences are SNHLY and FYNNEI. Trimming shortened V by 7 bases and J by 8 bases, and 20 bases separated the two germline ends.

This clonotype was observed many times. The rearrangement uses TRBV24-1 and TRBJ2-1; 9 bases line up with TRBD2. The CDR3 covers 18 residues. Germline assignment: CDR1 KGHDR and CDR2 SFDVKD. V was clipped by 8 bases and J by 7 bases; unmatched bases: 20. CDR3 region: CATTTPPTLSGGSNEQFF. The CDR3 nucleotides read TGTGCCACCACGACTCCCCCAACCTTAAGCGGGGGGTCTAATGAGCAGTTCTTC.